The 30 T cell receptor beta chains listed next were all sequenced from one sample in a study of lymphopenia after photon versus proton radiotherapy. The repertoire was sequenced with immunoSEQ multiplex PCR; TCRdb's copy has only in-frame clones and lacks some. The table shows under 30,000 clones, with approximately 88% occurring only once. This specimen consisted of peripheral blood, obtained from a patient treated with photon-based radiotherapy. The source is a man aged 50 or older with gastric cancer.

In its sample, this clone was seen a few times. The chain recombines TRBV30 with TRBJ1-2, with unresolved D. CDR1 is GTSNPN and CDR2 is SVGIG in the germline V gene (reference sequence). Trimming took 3 bases from V and 6 from J, leaving 14 bases between them. The CDR3 extends over 13 amino acids. The chain's CDR3 is CAWRIISSHGYTF. CDR3 bases: TGTGCCTGGAGGATTATTTCCTCCCATGGCTACACCTTC.

V is TRBV5-1 and J is TRBJ2-2; no reliable D call. V was cut by 4 bases and J by 4 bases, with 8 bases left in between. Per the germline V gene, CDR1 is SGHRS and CDR2 is YFSETQ. This CDR3 comprises 13 residues. DNA of the CDR3: TGCGCCAGCAGCCCAGGATCCACCGGGGAGCTGTTTTTT. This codes for CASSPGSTGELFF.

CDR3 in amino acids: CASSTWTKAFF. The DNA of the CDR3 is TGTGCCAGCAGCACCTGGACAAAGGCTTTCTTT. This chain joins TRBV5-5 and TRBJ1-1; tentative D call: TRBD1 (5 bases). CDR1 is SGHKS and CDR2 is YYEKEE in the germline V gene (reference sequence). The V end was cut by 4 bases, the J end by 11 bases, with 12 bases between. There are 11 residues in the CDR3. The entire variable domain, with the rest obtained from reference TRBV5-5 and TRBJ1-1, is as follows: DAGVTQSPTHLIKTRGQQVTLRCSPISGHKSVSWYQQVLGQGPQFIFQYYEKEERGRGNFPDRFSARQFPNYSSELNVNALLLGDSALYLCASSTWTKAFFGQGTRLTVV.

CDR3 in amino acids: CASSYGWGQNTEAFF. For the CDR3, the DNA is TGTGCCAGCAGTTACGGGTGGGGCCAGAACACTGAAGCTTTCTTT. The gene calls are TRBV6-6 and TRBJ1-1, with D perhaps matching TRBD1 (5 bases). Deletions cut 2 bases from V and 1 base from J, with 11 bases between. The germline V gene encodes CDR1 MNHNY and CDR2 SVGAGI (reference sequence). The CDR3 totals 15 residues.

The chain has TRBV7-6 and TRBJ2-1; possible D gene TRBD1, 5 bases. Trimming shortened V by 1 base and J by 8 bases, and 6 bases separated the two germline ends. The CDR3 extends over 12 amino acids. In germline, CDR1 is SGHVS, CDR2 FNYEAQ. The chain's CDR3 is CASSLGGHEQFF. As DNA, the CDR3 is TGTGCCAGCAGCTTAGGGGGCCATGAGCAGTTCTTC.

The CDR3 nucleotides are TGTGCCAGCAGTGCCCTGGACGCCACCGGGGAGCTGTTTTTT. It is translated as CASSALDATGELFF. This sequence joins TRBV6-4 and TRBJ2-2; D uncertain. The germline V and J ends were trimmed by 4 bases and 4 bases, with 10 bases remaining between them. Germline CDR1 reads MRHNA; CDR2 reads SNTAGT. The CDR3 sequence is 14 residues long.

The V and J genes are TRBV6-1 and TRBJ1-2; 8 nucleotides line up with TRBD1. V shed 10 bases, J shed 5 bases, and the junction held 12 bases outside the gene matches. The V gene's germline CDR1 is MNHNS and CDR2 SASEGT. The CDR3 contains 14 residues. CDR3 residues: CAINPPDREYGYTF. CDR3 bases: TGTGCCATCAATCCCCCGGACAGGGAGTATGGCTACACCTTC.

The V gene is TRBV6-5, the J gene TRBJ2-2; TRBD1 might be the D (6 bases). The germline V gene has CDR1 MNHEY and CDR2 SVGAGI. The V end was cut by 8 bases, the J end by 1 base, with 8 bases between. The CDR3 loop spans 13 amino acids. CDR3 in amino acids: CASLRGNTGELFF. CDR3 DNA: TGTGCCAGCCTCAGGGGGAACACCGGGGAGCTGTTTTTT.

This chain connects TRBV7-6 to TRBJ2-1; 7 positions match TRBD1. CDR3 size: 13 residues. Germline CDR1 is SGHVS and CDR2 is FNYEAQ. The junction had 8 bases not matched to a gene; V was cut back by 2 bases and J by 13 bases. CDR3 sequence: CASSLTFQGVQFF. CDR3 coding DNA: TGTGCCAGCAGCTTAACCTTCCAGGGGGTTCAGTTCTTC.

V gene TRBV7-6 combines with J gene TRBJ2-2; D might be TRBD2 (5 bases). Trimming cost V 6 bases and J 7 bases, with 12 bases left between them. The CDR3 is 13 residues long. Germline V gene sequence: CDR1 SGHVS, CDR2 FNYEAQ. CDR3 amino acids: CASSLIRDGELFF. CDR3 DNA: TGTGCCAGCAGTTTGATCCGGGACGGGGAGCTGTTTTTT.

As for this clone: This CDR3 is also generated by other DNA sequences in the sample. This chain joins TRBV6-4 and TRBJ1-2, with D possibly being TRBD1 (5 bases). This CDR3 spans 13 amino acids. V dropped 5 bases and J dropped 4 bases, with 11 bases sitting between them. Germline V gene sequence: CDR1 MRHNA, CDR2 SNTAGT. The CDR3 region has the DNA TGTGCCAGCAGTCCGGGGCCGCTCTATGGCTACACCTTC. This gives the protein CASSPGPLYGYTF.

The J gene is TRBJ2-2, the V gene TRBV10-2; 7 nucleotides match TRBD1. CDR1 WSHSY and CDR2 SAAADI come from the germline V gene. V shed 5 bases and J 7 bases; nucleotides not matched to a gene: 13. CDR3 length: 16 residues. The CDR3 loop is CASSNRQGFKIGELFF. DNA of the CDR3: TGCGCCAGCAGTAACAGACAGGGTTTTAAGATCGGGGAGCTGTTTTTT.

The chain has TRBV5-1 and TRBJ1-1; D is possibly TRBD1 (6 bases). Trimming cost V 4 bases and J 10 bases, with 20 bases left between them. The CDR3 length is 14 residues. Germline V lookup: CDR1 SGHRS, CDR2 YFSETQ. The CDR3 nucleotides read TGCGCCAGCAGCGGAACGCTAGCACAGGGAAGAGCTTTCTTT. It specifies CASSGTLAQGRAFF.

The chain carries TRBV28 and TRBJ1-3; possibly TRBD1 for D (5 bases). Trimming removed 4 bases from V and 0 bases from J, with 13 bases in between. The V gene's germline CDR1 is MDHEN and CDR2 SYDVKM. The CDR3 has 16 amino acids. CDR3 DNA: TGTGCCAGCAGTTGGGGCGGATCATACTCTGGAAACACCATATATTTT. Its protein is CASSWGGSYSGNTIYF.

The chain employs TRBV2 and TRBJ1-2; D gene uncertain. Trimming pared 3 bases from V and 4 bases from J, leaving 9 bases between. The germline V gene encodes CDR1 SNHLY and CDR2 FYNNEI. CDR3 size: 13 residues. CDR3 bases: TGTGCCAGCAGTGATCCAGCCGGCTATGGCTACACCTTC. Its protein is CASSDPAGYGYTF.

The rearrangement joins TRBV6-1 to TRBJ2-3, with D unresolved. This CDR3 contains 11 residues. Trimming shortened V by 5 bases and J by 5 bases, and 5 bases separated the two germline ends. Per germline, CDR1 MNHNS and CDR2 SASEGT. CDR3 DNA: TGTGCCAGCAGTTTTAAAGATACGCAGTATTTT. Translated: CASSFKDTQYF.

The chain carries TRBV20-1 and TRBJ1-1, with unresolved D. CDR3 size: 11 residues. Trimming pared 2 bases from V and 7 bases from J, leaving 8 bases between. Germline V gene sequence: CDR1 DFQATT, CDR2 SNEGSKA (reference sequence). CDR3 DNA sequence: TGCAGTGCTAGAAAGACCCTTGAAGCTTTCTTT. Protein product: CSARKTLEAFF.

This clone was seen a single time. The gene calls are TRBV7-8 and TRBJ2-1; D remains unclear. The CDR3 totals 13 residues. Germline CDR1 SGHVS, CDR2 FQNEAQ. V was cut by 6 bases and J by 0 bases, with 6 bases left in between. The CDR3 loop reads CASSASSYNEQFF. DNA of the CDR3: TGTGCCAGCAGTGCTAGCTCCTACAATGAGCAGTTCTTC.

The chain couples TRBV4-1 to TRBJ2-7, with 11 bases that match TRBD1. This CDR3 has 15 residues. Trimming cost V 6 bases and J 3 bases; bases outside gene matches: 7. Germline V CDR1 and CDR2: MGHRA, YSYEKL. As DNA, the CDR3 is TGCGCCAGCAGTCTCGGACAGGGGGCTGACTACGAGCAGTACTTC. Its protein product is CASSLGQGADYEQYF.

DNA of the CDR3: TGTGCCAGCACCTCCAGAGAGACCCAGTACTTC. Residues: CASTSRETQYF. The V call is TRBV2, the J call TRBJ2-5; D is unresolved. Looked up from germline, CDR1 is SNHLY and CDR2 is FYNNEI. The length of the CDR3 is 11 residues. Trimming shortened V by 7 bases and J by 4 bases, and 7 bases separated the two germline ends.

This chain uses TRBV6-6 with TRBJ1-1; no clear D gene. V was pared by 6 bases and J by 7 bases, with 18 bases between. Germline CDR1 and CDR2: MNHNY and SVGAGI (reference sequence). The CDR3 runs to 14 residues. Written as DNA, the CDR3 is TGTGCCAGCAGCCTAGGGATGGGAAAGAATGAAGCTTTCTTT. It is translated as CASSLGMGKNEAFF.

The chain combines TRBV25-1 with TRBJ1-1; no clear D. Trimming removed 1 base from V and 7 bases from J, with 10 bases in between. This CDR3 contains 13 residues. CDR1 and CDR2 from the germline V gene are MGHDK and SYGVNS. The CDR3 DNA sequence: TGTGCCAGCAGTGAATCCGGAGCGATTGAAGCTTTCTTT. Its protein product is CASSESGAIEAFF.

The chain uses TRBV7-2 and TRBJ2-7; maybe TRBD1 (6 bases). Per the germline V gene, CDR1 is SGHTA and CDR2 is FQGNSA. The CDR3 has 16 residues. The V end lost 5 bases, the J end lost 0 bases, and 17 bases lay between the germline ends. As DNA, the CDR3 is TGTGCCAGCAGCAGAGCGACCGGACAGAGCTCCTACGAGCAGTACTTC. Its translation: CASSRATGQSSYEQYF.

The CDR3 loop reads CASSPGNPGQGIEAFF. CDR3 DNA: TGTGCCAGCTCACCGGGCAATCCGGGACAGGGTATTGAAGCTTTCTTT. The V gene is TRBV18, the J gene TRBJ1-1; 9 positions match TRBD1. The ends lost 3 bases at V and 7 bases at J; junction bases unmatched: 12. Germline V gene data show CDR1 as KGHSH and CDR2 as LQKENI. This CDR3 is built from 16 residues.

The rearrangement links TRBV6-1 to TRBJ2-7; the D gene is possibly TRBD1 (6 bases). Germline CDR1 MNHNS, CDR2 SASEGT. Deletions cut 9 bases from V and 0 bases from J, with 15 bases between. The CDR3 loop spans 14 amino acids. CDR3 sequence (DNA): TGTGCCAGAACCATGCAGGGGCTCTCCTACGAGCAGTACGTC. Translation gives CARTMQGLSYEQYV.

This chain connects TRBV4-3 to TRBJ1-1; 10 bases are shared with TRBD1. Germline CDR1 and CDR2: LGHNA and YSLEER. Losses at the gene ends were 4 bases for V and 2 bases for J; bases not matched to a gene: 4. The CDR3 totals 15 residues. The CDR3 sequence is CASSPGQGRNTEAFF. The CDR3 bases are TGCGCCAGCAGCCCGGGACAGGGGAGAAACACTGAAGCTTTCTTT.

The genes are TRBV6-1 and TRBJ1-5, with 7 bases fitting TRBD1. Germline loops: CDR1 MNHNS, CDR2 SASEGT. Germline trimming cut 0 bases from V and 5 bases from J; bases unmatched to any gene: 7. The CDR3 is 16 amino acids. CDR3 bases: TGTGCCAGCAGTGAAGCGATAGAGACAGGGCATCAGCCCCAGCATTTT. It translates to CASSEAIETGHQPQHF.

V gene TRBV6-6 combines with J gene TRBJ2-5; D possibly corresponds to TRBD2 (6 bases). CDR1 is MNHNY, CDR2 SVGAGI, per germline (reference sequence). This CDR3 region has 13 residues. Trimming left V 8 bases short and J 5 bases short, with 15 bases between. The CDR3 region has the DNA TGTGCCAGCGTTCCCCCCGCGGGGGAGACCCAGTACTTC. It yields the protein CASVPPAGETQYF.

V gene TRBV5-1 combines with J gene TRBJ2-5; 10 positions match TRBD1. Germline CDR1 reads SGHRS; CDR2 reads YFSETQ. The V and J ends lost 4 bases and 5 bases, in that order; junction bases with no gene match: 8. The CDR3 is 15 residues long. CDR3 loop: CASSALDRGQETQYF. The CDR3 DNA reads as TGCGCCAGCAGCGCCCTTGACAGGGGGCAGGAGACCCAGTACTTC.

The chain carries TRBV6-5 and TRBJ2-2; 9 bases align to TRBD1. CDR1 is MNHEY and CDR2 is SVGAGI in the germline V gene. The CDR3 sequence is 14 residues long. With 6 bases clipped from V and 2 bases from J, the junction kept 1 base outside the gene matches. DNA of the CDR3: TGTGCCAGCAGGGGACAGGGAAACACCGGGGAGCTGTTTTTT. As protein: CASRGQGNTGELFF.